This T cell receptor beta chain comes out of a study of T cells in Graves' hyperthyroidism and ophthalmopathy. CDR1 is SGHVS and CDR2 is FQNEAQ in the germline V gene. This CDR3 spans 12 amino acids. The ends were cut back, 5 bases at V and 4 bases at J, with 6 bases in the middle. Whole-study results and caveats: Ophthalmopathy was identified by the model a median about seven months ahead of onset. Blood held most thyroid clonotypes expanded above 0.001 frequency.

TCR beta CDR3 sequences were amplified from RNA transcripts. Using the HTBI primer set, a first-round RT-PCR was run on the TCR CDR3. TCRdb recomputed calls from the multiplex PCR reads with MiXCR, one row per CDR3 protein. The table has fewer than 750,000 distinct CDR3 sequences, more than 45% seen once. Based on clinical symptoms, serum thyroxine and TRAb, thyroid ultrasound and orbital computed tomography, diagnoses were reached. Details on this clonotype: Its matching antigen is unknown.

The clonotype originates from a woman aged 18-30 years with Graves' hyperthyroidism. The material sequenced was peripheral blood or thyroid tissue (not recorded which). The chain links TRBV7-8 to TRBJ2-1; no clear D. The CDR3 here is CASSRWYNEQFF. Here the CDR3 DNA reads TGTGCCAGCAGCAGGTGGTACAATGAGCAGTTCTTC.